These 18 T cell receptor beta chains were all obtained from the same sample, sequenced in a study of blood T cell repertoires in COVID-19. Repertoires were generated with immunoSEQ multiplex PCR, while TCRdb's copy carries only in-frame clones and drops some. The sample carries under 300,000 clones, 84% recorded once. The sequenced material came from peripheral blood. The receptors were sampled from a woman in her thirties or forties who had recovered from COVID-19.

The rearrangement uses TRBV20-1 and TRBJ2-1; a weak D match, TRBD1 (5 bases). The germline CDR1 and CDR2 sequences are DFQATT and SNEGSKA (reference sequence). V was trimmed by 3 bases and J by 0 bases, leaving 18 bases between them. The CDR3 covers 17 residues. CDR3 DNA sequence: TGCAGTGCTAGTGGTGGTGGGGCCGGAGTCTCCTACAATGAGCAGTTCTTC. As protein: CSASGGGAGVSYNEQFF.

The J gene is TRBJ2-2, the V gene TRBV9; 7 nucleotides agree with TRBD2. Germline V gene data show CDR1 as SGDLS and CDR2 as YYNGEE. The CDR3 has 15 residues. V lost 3 bases and J lost 3; bases outside the gene matches: 5. Here the CDR3 DNA reads TGTGCCAGCAGCGCCCGGGGAGGGGACACCGGGGAGCTGTTTTTT. Protein: CASSARGGDTGELFF. Supplemented by reference TRBV9 and TRBJ2-2, the full variable domain reads DSGVTQTPKHLITATGQRVTLRCSPRSGDLSVYWYQQSLDQGLQFLIQYYNGEERAKGNILERFSAQQFPDLHSELNLSSLELGDSALYFCASSARGGDTGELFFGEGSRLTVL.

The chain links TRBV15 to TRBJ1-1; 8 nucleotides agree with TRBD1. CDR1 LNHNV and CDR2 YYDKDF come from the germline V gene (reference sequence). The CDR3 runs 17 residues. Trimming took 0 bases from V and 3 from J; bases not matched to a gene: 9. The CDR3 here is CATSRDIAGGYDTEAFF. As DNA, the CDR3 is TGTGCCACCAGCAGAGATATAGCAGGGGGCTATGACACTGAAGCTTTCTTT.

The chain carries TRBV28 and TRBJ2-2; 9 nucleotides match TRBD2. Trimming at V came to 5 bases and at J to 5 bases, leaving 9 bases not matched to a gene. The CDR3 has 16 residues. Germline values: CDR1 MDHEN, CDR2 SYDVKM. The CDR3 spells CASSRVAGALTGELFF. CDR3 sequence (DNA): TGTGCCAGCAGTAGGGTAGCGGGGGCTCTTACCGGGGAGCTGTTTTTT. The full variable domain, completed using reference TRBV28 and TRBJ2-2, is DVKVTQSSRYLVKRTGEKVFLECVQDMDHENMFWYRQDPGLGLRLIYFSYDVKMKEKGDIPEGYSVSREKKERFSLILESASTNQTSMYLCASSRVAGALTGELFFGEGSRLTVL.

The V gene is TRBV10-1, the J gene TRBJ2-1; 11 bases are shared with TRBD2. With V trimmed by 6 bases and J by 4 bases, 5 bases remained unmatched. Germline-derived CDR1 and CDR2 are WNHNN and SYGVQD (reference sequence). The CDR3 consists of 15 residues. CDR3 bases: TGCGCCAGCAGCTCCGGGACTAGCGGATACAATGAGCAGTTCTTC. This sequence encodes CASSSGTSGYNEQFF.

This clone appeared a few times. The chain uses TRBV27 and TRBJ2-3, with D possibly TRBD1 on 6 matching bases. The CDR3 length is 11 residues. Between the trimmed V and J ends, which lost 7 bases and 5 bases, there was a span of 7 bases. The germline CDR1 and CDR2 sequences are MNHEY and SMNVEV (reference sequence). The CDR3 nucleotides read TGTGCCAGCAAGGGGGAAGATACGCAGTATTTT. It translates to CASKGEDTQYF.

The J gene is TRBJ2-2, the V gene TRBV6-5; D is ambiguous. The V gene's germline CDR1 is MNHEY and CDR2 SVGAGI. The CDR3 spans 14 residues. V gave up 0 bases and J gave up 6 bases, with 8 bases separating them. CDR3 in amino acids: CASSYSRTSGELFF. In DNA, the CDR3 is TGTGCCAGCAGTTACTCTCGAACTTCCGGGGAGCTGTTTTTT.

V usage is TRBV5-1 and J usage is TRBJ1-3; 10 bases are shared with TRBD1. This CDR3 is built from 15 residues. CDR1 is SGHRS and CDR2 is YFSETQ in the germline V gene. The J segment lost 6 bases and the V segment lost 0 bases, leaving 3 bases of the junction unmatched. CDR3 coding DNA: TGCGCCAGCAGCTTGGCGGGACAGGGGCTAAACACCATATATTTT. Its translation is CASSLAGQGLNTIYF.

V gene TRBV5-4 combines with J gene TRBJ1-1; unclear D gene. The CDR3 extends over 12 amino acids. Germline CDR1 and CDR2: SGHNT and YYREEE (reference sequence). V lost 0 bases and J lost 7, with 7 bases in between. CDR3 sequence: CASSLGQNEAFF. CDR3 nucleotide sequence: TGTGCCAGCAGCTTGGGGCAGAATGAAGCTTTCTTT.

The genes are TRBV11-3 and TRBJ2-2; 7 bases match TRBD1. The CDR3 extends over 18 amino acids. Germline assignment: CDR1 SGHNT and CDR2 YENEEA. V lost 2 bases and J lost 6; bases outside the gene matches: 15. The DNA for the CDR3 is TGTGCCAGCAGCTTACCGACAGGGTTCGGAGGCTTTTCCGGGGAGCTGTTTTTT. Its protein product is CASSLPTGFGGFSGELFF. Looking up the rest from reference TRBV11-3 and TRBJ2-2 gives the full variable domain: EAGVVQSPRYKIIEKKQPVAFWCNPISGHNTLYWYLQNLGQGPELLIRYENEEAVDDSQLPKDRFSAERLKGVDSTLKIQPAELGDSAVYLCASSLPTGFGGFSGELFFGEGSRLTVL.

The V gene is TRBV3-1 (or the pseudogene TRBV3-2), the J gene TRBJ1-1; D remains ambiguous. Between the trimmed V and J ends, which lost 1 base and 8 bases, there was a span of 8 bases. CDR3 length: 12 amino acids. In germline, CDR1 is LGHDT, CDR2 YNNKEL (reference sequence). CDR3 DNA sequence: TGTGCCAGCAGCCAAGTAGCGGGGGAAGCTTTCTTT. Amino acid sequence: CASSQVAGEAFF.

The rearrangement joins TRBV5-6 to TRBJ1-1, with TRBD1 matching 8 bases. The germline CDR1 and CDR2 sequences are SGHDT and YYEEEE. J was trimmed by 0 bases and V by 2 bases; bases with no gene match: 6. The CDR3 length is 16 residues. In DNA, the CDR3 is TGTGCCAGCAGCTTAGAGACAGGGGCGCTGAACACTGAAGCTTTCTTT. It encodes CASSLETGALNTEAFF.

This chain joins TRBV4-1 and TRBJ2-7; TRBD1 matches 8 bases. Trimming removed 1 base from V and 9 bases from J; junction bases left unmatched: 11. The CDR3 extends over 15 amino acids. The germline V gene has CDR1 MGHRA and CDR2 YSYEKL. The CDR3 spells CASSQVIVQGARQYF. The CDR3 DNA is TGCGCCAGCAGCCAAGTGATCGTCCAGGGGGCTCGGCAGTACTTC.

The chain joins TRBV11-2 to TRBJ1-2; 10 bases line up with TRBD1. V lost 1 base to trimming and J lost 7 bases; unmatched junction nucleotides: 6. Per germline, CDR1 SGHAT and CDR2 FQNNGV. This CDR3 is built from 15 residues. CDR3 DNA sequence: TGTGCCAGCAGCTTAGCGCTTGGACAGGGGGTTGGCTACACCTTC. Translating it yields CASSLALGQGVGYTF.

This clone was detected once. The chain joins TRBV4-2 to TRBJ1-1; D gene uncertain. Germline values: CDR1 LGHNA, CDR2 YNFKEQ. This CDR3 region has 15 residues. The V end lost 1 base, the J end lost 1 base, and 10 bases lay between the germline ends. The CDR3 sequence: CASSQVELTNTEAFF. CDR3 in DNA: TGTGCCAGCAGCCAAGTAGAACTTACGAACACTGAAGCTTTCTTT.

V is TRBV28 and J is TRBJ1-2; perhaps TRBD1 as D (6 bases). Germline assignment: CDR1 MDHEN and CDR2 SYDVKM. The length of the CDR3 is 15 residues. V lost 3 bases, J lost 0 bases, and 11 bases lay in between. CDR3 region: CASSFGQTPNYGYTF. The DNA of the CDR3 is TGTGCCAGCAGTTTTGGACAGACACCTAACTATGGCTACACCTTC.

The chain combines TRBV5-4 with TRBJ2-2; the D gene is possibly TRBD1 (5 bases). CDR1 and CDR2 (germline): SGHNT, YYREEE (reference sequence). CDR3 length equals 14 residues. Trimming removed 4 bases from V and 5 bases from J, with 12 bases in between. Written as DNA, the CDR3 is TGTGCCAGCAGCGCAACGACAGTTACCGGGGAGCTGTTTTTT. The encoded protein is CASSATTVTGELFF.

This chain connects TRBV7-9 to TRBJ1-1; TRBD1 agrees at 10 bases. Germline V CDR1 and CDR2: SEHNR, FQNEAQ (reference sequence). V shed 5 bases and J 1 base; nucleotides not matched to a gene: 16. The CDR3 consists of 19 residues. The CDR3 here is CASSPGTGVGYAWNTEAFF. DNA for the CDR3: TGTGCCAGCAGCCCCGGGACAGGGGTTGGGTACGCCTGGAACACTGAAGCTTTCTTT.